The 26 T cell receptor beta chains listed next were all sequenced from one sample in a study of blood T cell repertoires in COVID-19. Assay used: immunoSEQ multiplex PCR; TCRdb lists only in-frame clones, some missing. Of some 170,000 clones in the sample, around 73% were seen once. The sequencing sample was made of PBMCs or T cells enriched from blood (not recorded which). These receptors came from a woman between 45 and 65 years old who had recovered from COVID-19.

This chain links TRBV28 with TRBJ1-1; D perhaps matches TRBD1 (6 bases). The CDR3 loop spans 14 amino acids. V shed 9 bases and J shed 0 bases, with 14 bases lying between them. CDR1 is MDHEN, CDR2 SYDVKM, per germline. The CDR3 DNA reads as TGTGCCAGTGCCTGGGCAGGGGTGAACACTGAAGCTTTCTTT. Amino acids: CASAWAGVNTEAFF.

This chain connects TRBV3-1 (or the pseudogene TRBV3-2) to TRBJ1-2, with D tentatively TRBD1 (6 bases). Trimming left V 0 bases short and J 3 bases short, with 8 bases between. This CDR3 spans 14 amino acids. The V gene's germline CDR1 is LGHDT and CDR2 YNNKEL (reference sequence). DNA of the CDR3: TGTGCCAGCAGCCAAGAGGACAGTGACTATGGCTACACCTTC. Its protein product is CASSQEDSDYGYTF.

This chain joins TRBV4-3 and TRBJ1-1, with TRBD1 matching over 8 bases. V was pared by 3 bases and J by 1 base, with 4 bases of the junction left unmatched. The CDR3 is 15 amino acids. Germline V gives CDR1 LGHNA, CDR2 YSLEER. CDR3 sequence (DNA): TGCGCCAGCAGCCATCGGACAGGGAGGAACACTGAAGCTTTCTTT. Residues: CASSHRTGRNTEAFF.

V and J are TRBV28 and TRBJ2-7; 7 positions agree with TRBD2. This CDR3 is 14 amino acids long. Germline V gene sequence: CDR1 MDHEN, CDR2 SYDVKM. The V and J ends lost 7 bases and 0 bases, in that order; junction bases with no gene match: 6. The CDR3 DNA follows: TGTGCCAGCATCGCGGGGACTATCTCCTACGAGCAGTACTTC. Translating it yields CASIAGTISYEQYF.

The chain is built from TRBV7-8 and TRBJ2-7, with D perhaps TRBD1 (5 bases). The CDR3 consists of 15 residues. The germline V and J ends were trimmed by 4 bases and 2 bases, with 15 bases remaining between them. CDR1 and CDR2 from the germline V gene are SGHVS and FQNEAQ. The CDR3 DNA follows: TGTGCCAGCAGCTGGGGCTTACAGAAGACCTACGAGCAGTACTTC. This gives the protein CASSWGLQKTYEQYF.

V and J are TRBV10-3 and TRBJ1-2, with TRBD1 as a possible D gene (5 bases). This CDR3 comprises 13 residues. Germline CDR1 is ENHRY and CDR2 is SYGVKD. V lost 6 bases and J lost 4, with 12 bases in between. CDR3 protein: CAISRGTFYGYTF. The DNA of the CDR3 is TGTGCCATCAGCCGGGGGACCTTCTATGGCTACACCTTC.

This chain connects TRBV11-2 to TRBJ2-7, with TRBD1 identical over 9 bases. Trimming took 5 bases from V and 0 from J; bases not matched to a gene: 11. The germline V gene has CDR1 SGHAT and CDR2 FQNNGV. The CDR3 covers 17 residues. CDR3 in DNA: TGTGCCAGCAGCCCTAGAAACAGGGGGCCCCGCTCCTACGAGCAGTACTTC. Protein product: CASSPRNRGPRSYEQYF.

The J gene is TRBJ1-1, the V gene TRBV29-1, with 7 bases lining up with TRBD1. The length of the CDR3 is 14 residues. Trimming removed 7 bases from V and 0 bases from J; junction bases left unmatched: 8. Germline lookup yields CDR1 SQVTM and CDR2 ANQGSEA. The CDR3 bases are TGCAGCGGCCTAAGGACAGGCCTGAACACTGAAGCTTTCTTT. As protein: CSGLRTGLNTEAFF.

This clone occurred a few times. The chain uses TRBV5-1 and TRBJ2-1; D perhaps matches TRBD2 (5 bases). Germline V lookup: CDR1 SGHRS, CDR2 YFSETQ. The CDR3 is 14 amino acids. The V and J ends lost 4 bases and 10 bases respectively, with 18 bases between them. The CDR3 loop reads CASSAAPGILEQFF. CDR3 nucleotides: TGCGCCAGCAGCGCGGCACCCGGGATCCTGGAGCAGTTCTTC.

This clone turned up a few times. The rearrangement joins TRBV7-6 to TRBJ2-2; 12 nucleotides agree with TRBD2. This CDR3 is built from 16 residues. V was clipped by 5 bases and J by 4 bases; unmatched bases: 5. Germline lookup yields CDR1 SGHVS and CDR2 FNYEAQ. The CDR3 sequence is CASSVRLAGATGELFF. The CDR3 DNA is TGTGCCAGCAGCGTCAGACTAGCGGGAGCCACCGGGGAGCTGTTTTTT. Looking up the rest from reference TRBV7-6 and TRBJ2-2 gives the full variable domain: GAGVSQSPRYKVTKRGQDVALRCDPISGHVSLYWYRQALGQGPEFLTYFNYEAQQDKSGLPNDRFSAERPEGSISTLTIQRTEQRDSAMYRCASSVRLAGATGELFFGEGSRLTVL.

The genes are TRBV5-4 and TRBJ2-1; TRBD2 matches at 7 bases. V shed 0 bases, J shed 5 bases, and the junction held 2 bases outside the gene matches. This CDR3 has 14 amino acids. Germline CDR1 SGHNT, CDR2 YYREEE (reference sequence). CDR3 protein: CASSLASGDNEQFF. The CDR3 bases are TGTGCCAGCAGCTTGGCTAGCGGAGACAATGAGCAGTTCTTC. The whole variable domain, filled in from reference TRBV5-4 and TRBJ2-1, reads ETGVTQSPTHLIKTRGQQVTLRCSSQSGHNTVSWYQQALGQGPQFIFQYYREEENGRGNFPPRFSGLQFPNYSSELNVNALELDDSALYLCASSLASGDNEQFFGPGTRLTVL.

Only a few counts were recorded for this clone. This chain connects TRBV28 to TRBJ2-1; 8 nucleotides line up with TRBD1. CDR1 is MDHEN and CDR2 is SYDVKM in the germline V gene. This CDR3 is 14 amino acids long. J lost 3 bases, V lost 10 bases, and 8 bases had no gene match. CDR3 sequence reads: CATRDRTLYNEQFF. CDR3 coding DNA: TGTGCCACTCGGGACAGGACCCTCTACAATGAGCAGTTCTTC. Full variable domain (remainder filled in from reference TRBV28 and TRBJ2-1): DVKVTQSSRYLVKRTGEKVFLECVQDMDHENMFWYRQDPGLGLRLIYFSYDVKMKEKGDIPEGYSVSREKKERFSLILESASTNQTSMYLCATRDRTLYNEQFFGPGTRLTVL.

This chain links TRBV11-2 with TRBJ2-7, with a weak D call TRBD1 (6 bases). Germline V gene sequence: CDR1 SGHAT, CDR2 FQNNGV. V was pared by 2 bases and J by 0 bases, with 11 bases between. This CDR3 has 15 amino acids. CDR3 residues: CASSLRTVSSYEQYF. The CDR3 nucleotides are TGTGCCAGCAGCTTACGGACAGTGTCCTCCTACGAGCAGTACTTC.

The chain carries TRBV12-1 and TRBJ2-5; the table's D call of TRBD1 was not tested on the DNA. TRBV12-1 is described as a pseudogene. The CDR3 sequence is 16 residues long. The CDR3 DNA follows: TGTGCCAGCAGCCCCCCCGGGACAGGTTTGCAAGAGACCCAGTACTTC. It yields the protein CASSPPGTGLQETQYF.

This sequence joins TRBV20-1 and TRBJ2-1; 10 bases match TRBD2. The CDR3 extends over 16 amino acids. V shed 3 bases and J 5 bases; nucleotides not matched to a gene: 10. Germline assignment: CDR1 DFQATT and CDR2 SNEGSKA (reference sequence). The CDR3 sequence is CSASNSGRHIDNEQFF. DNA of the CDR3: TGCAGTGCTAGTAATAGCGGGAGGCACATAGACAATGAGCAGTTCTTC.

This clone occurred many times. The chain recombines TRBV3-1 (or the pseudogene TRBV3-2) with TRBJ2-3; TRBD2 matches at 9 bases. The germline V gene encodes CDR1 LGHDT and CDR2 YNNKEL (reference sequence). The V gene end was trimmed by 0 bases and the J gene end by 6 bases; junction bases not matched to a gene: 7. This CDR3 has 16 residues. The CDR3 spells CASSQEAGGLTDTQYF. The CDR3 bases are TGTGCCAGCAGCCAAGAGGCGGGAGGGCTAACGGATACGCAGTATTTT.

The CDR3 protein is CASRLSQGTVNTEAFF. The CDR3 DNA is TGCGCCAGCAGGTTGAGCCAGGGGACAGTGAACACTGAAGCTTTCTTT. The rearrangement uses TRBV5-1 and TRBJ1-1, with 7 bases aligning to TRBD1. Germline V gene data show CDR1 as SGHRS and CDR2 as YFSETQ. Germline trimming cut 5 bases from V and 0 bases from J; bases unmatched to any gene: 10. The CDR3 totals 16 residues.

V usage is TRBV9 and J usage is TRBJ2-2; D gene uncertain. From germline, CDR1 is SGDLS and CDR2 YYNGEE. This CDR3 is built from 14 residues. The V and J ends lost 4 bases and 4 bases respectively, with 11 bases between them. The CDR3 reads CASSPKRATGELFF. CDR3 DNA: TGTGCCAGCAGCCCCAAGCGTGCCACCGGGGAGCTGTTTTTT.

This CDR3 reads CASSLLYGTNTEAFF. The CDR3 nucleotides are TGTGCCAGCAGCTTACTATACGGGACAAACACTGAAGCTTTCTTT. The gene calls are TRBV7-2 and TRBJ1-1; possible D gene TRBD1, 6 bases. The length of the CDR3 is 15 residues. The germline gives CDR1 SGHTA, CDR2 FQGNSA. Trimming removed 2 bases at V and 2 bases at J, with 12 bases between.

CDR3: CASSAPGGGTQYF. The CDR3 nucleotides read TGTGCCAGCAGCGCTCCGGGGGGCGGGACCCAGTACTTC. V usage is TRBV3-1 (or the pseudogene TRBV3-2) and J usage is TRBJ2-5, with D possibly being TRBD2 (7 bases). This CDR3 is built from 13 residues. V was cut by 5 bases and J by 7 bases, with 14 bases left in between. The germline CDR1 and CDR2 sequences are LGHDT and YNNKEL (reference sequence).

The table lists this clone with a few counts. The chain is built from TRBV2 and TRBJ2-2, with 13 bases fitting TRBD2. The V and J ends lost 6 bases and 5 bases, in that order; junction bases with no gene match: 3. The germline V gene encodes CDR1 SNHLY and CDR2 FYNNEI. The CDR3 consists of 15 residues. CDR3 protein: CASRGLAGATGELFF. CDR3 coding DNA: TGTGCCAGCAGAGGACTAGCGGGAGCAACCGGGGAGCTGTTTTTT. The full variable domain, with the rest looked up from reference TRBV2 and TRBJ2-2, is EPEVTQTPSHQVTQMGQEVILRCVPISNHLYFYWYRQILGQKVEFLVSFYNNEISEKSEIFDDQFSVERPDGSNFTLKIRSTKLEDSAMYFCASRGLAGATGELFFGEGSRLTVL.

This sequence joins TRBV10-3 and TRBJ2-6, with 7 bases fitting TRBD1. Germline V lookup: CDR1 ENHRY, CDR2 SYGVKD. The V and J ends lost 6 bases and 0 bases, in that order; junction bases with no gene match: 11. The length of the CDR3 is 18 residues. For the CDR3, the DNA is TGTGCCATCAGAAGAGACAGGGTGGATAGCTCTGGGGCCAACGTCCTGACTTTC. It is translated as CAIRRDRVDSSGANVLTF.

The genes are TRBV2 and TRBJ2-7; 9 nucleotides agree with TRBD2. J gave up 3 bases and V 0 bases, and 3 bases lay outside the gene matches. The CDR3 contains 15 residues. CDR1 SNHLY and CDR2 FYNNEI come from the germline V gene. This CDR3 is CASSEALAGLYEQYF. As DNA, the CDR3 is TGTGCCAGCAGTGAAGCGCTAGCGGGACTCTACGAGCAGTACTTC.

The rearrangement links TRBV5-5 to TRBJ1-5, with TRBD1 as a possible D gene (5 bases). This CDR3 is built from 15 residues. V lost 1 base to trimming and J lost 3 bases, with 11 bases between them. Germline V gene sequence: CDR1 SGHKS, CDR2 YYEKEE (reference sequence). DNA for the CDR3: TGTGCCAGCAGCTTGATCCGGGGGTTCAATCAGCCCCAGCATTTT. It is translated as CASSLIRGFNQPQHF.

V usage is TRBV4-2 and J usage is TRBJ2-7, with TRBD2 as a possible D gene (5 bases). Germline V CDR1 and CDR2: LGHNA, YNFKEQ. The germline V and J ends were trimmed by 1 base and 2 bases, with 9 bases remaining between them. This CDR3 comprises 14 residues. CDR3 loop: CASSQGVGTYEQYF. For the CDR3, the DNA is TGTGCCAGCAGCCAAGGTGTCGGGACCTACGAGCAGTACTTC.

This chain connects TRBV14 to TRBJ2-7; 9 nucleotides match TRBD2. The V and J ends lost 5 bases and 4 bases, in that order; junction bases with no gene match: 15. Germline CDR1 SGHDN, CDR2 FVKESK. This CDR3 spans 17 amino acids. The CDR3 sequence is CASSIIHPASGVYEQYF. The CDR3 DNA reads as TGTGCCAGCAGCATAATTCACCCGGCTAGCGGGGTTTACGAGCAGTACTTC. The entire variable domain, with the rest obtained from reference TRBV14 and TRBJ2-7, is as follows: EAGVTQFPSHSVIEKGQTVTLRCDPISGHDNLYWYRRVMGKEIKFLLHFVKESKQDESGMPNNRFLAERTGGTYSTLKVQPAELEDSGVYFCASSIIHPASGVYEQYFGPGTRLTVT.